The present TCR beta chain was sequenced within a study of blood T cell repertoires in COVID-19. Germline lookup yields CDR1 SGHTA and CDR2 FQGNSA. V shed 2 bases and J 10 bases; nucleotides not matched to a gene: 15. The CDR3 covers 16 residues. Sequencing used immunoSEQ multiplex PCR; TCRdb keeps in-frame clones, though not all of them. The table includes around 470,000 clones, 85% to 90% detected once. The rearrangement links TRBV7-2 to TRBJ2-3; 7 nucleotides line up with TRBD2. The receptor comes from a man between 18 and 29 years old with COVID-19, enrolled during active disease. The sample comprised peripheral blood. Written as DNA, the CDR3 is TGTGCCAGCAGCTTAATCGGGAGGACCTTAATATGGGCGCAGTATTTT. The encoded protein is CASSLIGRTLIWAQYF.